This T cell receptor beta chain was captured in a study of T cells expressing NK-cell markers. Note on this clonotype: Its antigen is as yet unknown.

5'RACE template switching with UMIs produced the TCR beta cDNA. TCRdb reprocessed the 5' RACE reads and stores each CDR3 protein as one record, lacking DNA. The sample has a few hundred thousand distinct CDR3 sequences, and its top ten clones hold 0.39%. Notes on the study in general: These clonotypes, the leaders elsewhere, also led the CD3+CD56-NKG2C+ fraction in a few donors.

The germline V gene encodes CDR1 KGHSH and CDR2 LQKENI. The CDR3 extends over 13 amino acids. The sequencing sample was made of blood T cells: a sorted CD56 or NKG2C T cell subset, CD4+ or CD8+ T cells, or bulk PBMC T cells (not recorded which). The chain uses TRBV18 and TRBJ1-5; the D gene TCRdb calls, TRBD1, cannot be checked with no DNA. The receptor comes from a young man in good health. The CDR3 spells CASSPSGDQPQHF.